This TCR beta chain originates from a study of blood T cell repertoires in COVID-19. Across the study: PBMCs, B-cell-depleted T cells, or T cells were the source of the cDNA or gDNA that made up the material.

The CDR3 covers 15 residues. The V end was cut by 1 base, the J end by 2 bases, with 12 bases between. Germline V lookup: CDR1 LNHNV, CDR2 YYDKDF (reference sequence). Authors' data handling: Reference gene primer amplification yielded estimated nucleated cell counts. Data came from immunoSEQ multiplex PCR; TCRdb stores just in-frame clones and leaves some out. V, J and clone size reflect that table, while D and trimming were determined from the DNA. The data show around 46,000 clones, 87% seen once. The J gene is TRBJ2-7, the V gene TRBV15; a possible D gene is TRBD1 (7 bases). Sequenced material: peripheral blood. The TCR sequence derives from a woman at least 80 years old with COVID-19, enrolled during active disease. The CDR3, as DNA: TGTGCCACCAGCAGAGGGGGGGACAGAACCTACGAGCAGTACTTC. Its protein product is CATSRGGDRTYEQYF.